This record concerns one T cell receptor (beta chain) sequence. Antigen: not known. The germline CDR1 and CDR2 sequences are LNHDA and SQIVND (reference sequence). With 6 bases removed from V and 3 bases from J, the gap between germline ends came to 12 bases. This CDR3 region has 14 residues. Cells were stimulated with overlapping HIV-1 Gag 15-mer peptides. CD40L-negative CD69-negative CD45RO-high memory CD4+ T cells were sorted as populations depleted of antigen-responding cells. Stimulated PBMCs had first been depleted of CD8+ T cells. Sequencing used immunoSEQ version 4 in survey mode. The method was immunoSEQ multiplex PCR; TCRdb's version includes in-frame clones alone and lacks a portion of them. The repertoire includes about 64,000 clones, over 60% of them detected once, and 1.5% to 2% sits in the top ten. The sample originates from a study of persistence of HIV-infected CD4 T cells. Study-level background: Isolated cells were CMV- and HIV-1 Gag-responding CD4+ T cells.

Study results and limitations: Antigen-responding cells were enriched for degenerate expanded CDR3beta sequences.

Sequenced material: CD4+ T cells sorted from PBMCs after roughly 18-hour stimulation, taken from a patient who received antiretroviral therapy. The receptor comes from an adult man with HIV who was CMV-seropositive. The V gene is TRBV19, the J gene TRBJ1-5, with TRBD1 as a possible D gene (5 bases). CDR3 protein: CASRTDSYNQPQHF. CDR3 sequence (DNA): TGTGCCAGTAGAACCGACAGCTACAATCAGCCCCAGCATTTT.